The T cell receptor beta chain described here comes from a study of graft-versus-host responses after intestinal transplantation. A remark on this clone: Its matching antigen is unknown.

This CDR3 is built from 14 residues. The germline V gene encodes CDR1 SGHTA and CDR2 FQGTGA. The V segment lost 3 bases and the J segment 0 bases; nucleotides outside the gene matches: 0. TCRdb's copy holds only in-frame clones and misses some; the assay was immunoSEQ multiplex PCR. In the table there are approximately 80,000 clones, 85% to 90% of which are singletons. The V gene is TRBV7-3, the J gene TRBJ2-7; the match to TRBD1 covers 9 bases. The sequencing here drew on unstimulated CD4+ T cells sorted from spleen or lymph node cells, taken before intestinal transplant. This receptor was identified in a human donor who received an intestinal transplant. This chain's CDR3 is CASSLTGGSYEQYF. CDR3 DNA: TGTGCCAGCAGCTTGACAGGGGGCTCCTACGAGCAGTACTTC.